Listed here are 14 T cell receptor beta chains from one sample, sequenced in a study of early T cells in non-severe SARS-CoV-2 infection. A single record per CDR3 protein comes from TCRdb applying MiXCR to the 5' RACE reads. The table has 50,000 to 65,000 distinct CDR3 sequences, approximately 12% seen once. Sample: whole blood. The origin of the receptors is an adult who was a healthcare worker with PCR-confirmed SARS-CoV-2 infection or an uninfected control (not recorded which).

This rearrangement joins TRBV20-1 to TRBJ2-5; 8 nucleotides line up with TRBD1. With V trimmed by 1 base and J by 2 bases, 3 bases remained unmatched. The CDR3 runs to 14 residues. Germline V gene data show CDR1 as DFQATT and CDR2 as SNEGSKA (reference sequence). CDR3 residues: CSARAGQGQETQYF. Here the CDR3 DNA reads TGCAGTGCTAGAGCCGGACAGGGACAAGAGACCCAGTACTTC.

This clonotype has only a few counts. The V gene is TRBV19, the J gene TRBJ1-1; D might be TRBD1 (6 bases). Trimming took 4 bases from V and 1 from J, leaving 7 bases between them. This CDR3 contains 13 residues. CDR1 and CDR2 (germline): LNHDA, SQIVND (reference sequence). The CDR3, as DNA: TGTGCCAGTAGTAGGACAGAGAACACTGAAGCTTTCTTT. It yields the protein CASSRTENTEAFF.

The chain has TRBV4-1 and TRBJ2-3, with a tentative D call TRBD2 (7 bases). V was pared by 0 bases and J by 5 bases, with 15 bases between. This CDR3 comprises 16 residues. Per germline, CDR1 MGHRA and CDR2 YSYEKL. The CDR3 nucleotides read TGCGCCAGCAGCCAAGATCCCGGGGGGCCGGGAGATACGCAGTATTTT. Protein: CASSQDPGGPGDTQYF.

The rearrangement uses TRBV19 and TRBJ2-5, with 10 bases that match TRBD2. Germline CDR1 reads LNHDA; CDR2 reads SQIVND (reference sequence). This CDR3 region has 15 residues. Germline trimming cut 3 bases from V and 4 bases from J; bases unmatched to any gene: 5. CDR3 in amino acids: CASSIGLAGVETQYF. CDR3 DNA: TGTGCCAGTAGTATCGGGCTAGCGGGGGTAGAGACCCAGTACTTC.

The chain carries TRBV11-2 and TRBJ2-3; 7 positions match TRBD2. J lost 6 bases, V lost 1 base, and 16 bases had no gene match. The CDR3 is 18 amino acids. Germline V CDR1 and CDR2: SGHAT, FQNNGV. CDR3 in amino acids: CASSLGSPLAVVGDTQYF. CDR3 nucleotide sequence: TGTGCCAGCAGCTTAGGAAGTCCCCTAGCGGTCGTGGGGGATACGCAGTATTTT.

This clonotype was found a few times. This chain joins TRBV6-1 and TRBJ2-7; tentative D call: TRBD1 (6 bases). From germline, CDR1 is MNHNS and CDR2 SASEGT. Between the trimmed V and J ends, which lost 4 bases and 3 bases, there was a span of 16 bases. The CDR3 has 15 amino acids. CDR3 amino acids: CASSAAAQGRYEQYF. The CDR3 DNA sequence: TGTGCCAGCAGTGCAGCTGCACAGGGCCGCTACGAGCAGTACTTC.

V and J are TRBV12-3 or TRBV12-4 and TRBJ2-7; a possible D gene is TRBD1 (5 bases). V was cut by 6 bases and J by 1 base, with 10 bases left in between. This CDR3 is built from 13 residues. CDR3 DNA sequence: TGTGCCAGCAGCCAGACAGCATCCTACGAGCAGTACTTC. Translating it yields CASSQTASYEQYF.

This clonotype was seen more than once but under ten times. The chain employs TRBV11-2 and TRBJ2-2; a possible D gene is TRBD1 (5 bases). CDR1 and CDR2 (germline): SGHAT, FQNNGV. V dropped 1 base and J dropped 1 base, with 13 bases sitting between them. The CDR3 sequence is 17 residues long. CDR3 region: CASSLGTRAMNTGELFF. The CDR3 DNA reads as TGTGCCAGCAGCTTAGGGACAAGAGCCATGAACACCGGGGAGCTGTTTTTT. Full variable domain (rest looked up from reference TRBV11-2 and TRBJ2-2): EAGVAQSPRYKIIEKRQSVAFWCNPISGHATLYWYQQILGQGPKLLIQFQNNGVVDDSQLPKDRFSAERLKGVDSTLKIQPAKLEDSAVYLCASSLGTRAMNTGELFFGEGSRLTVL.

The table lists this clonotype with a few counts. V gene TRBV6-1 combines with J gene TRBJ1-1, with D maybe TRBD1 (6 bases). This CDR3 region has 13 residues. V lost 9 bases to trimming and J lost 0 bases, with 11 bases between them. Germline-derived CDR1 and CDR2 are MNHNS and SASEGT. The CDR3 loop is CASRTVMNTEAFF. The DNA for the CDR3 is TGTGCCAGTCGGACAGTTATGAACACTGAAGCTTTCTTT.

This clonotype was observed many times. The chain uses TRBV18 and TRBJ2-7, with no clear D. V dropped 6 bases and J dropped 3 bases, with 15 bases sitting between them. The length of the CDR3 is 14 residues. Looked up from germline, CDR1 is KGHSH and CDR2 is LQKENI. As DNA, the CDR3 is TGTGCCAGCTCCCTCTCGGGCCTACTCTACGAGCAGTACTTC. It codes for CASSLSGLLYEQYF. The full variable domain, its missing parts supplied by reference TRBV18 and TRBJ2-7, is NAGVMQNPRHLVRRRGQEARLRCSPMKGHSHVYWYRQLPEEGLKFMVYLQKENIIDESGMPKERFSAEFPKEGPSILRIQQVVRGDSAAYFCASSLSGLLYEQYFGPGTRLTVT.

This clonotype was observed many times. The rearrangement uses TRBV7-8 and TRBJ1-1; unclear D gene. CDR1 is SGHVS and CDR2 is FQNEAQ in the germline V gene. The CDR3 spans 12 residues. V was clipped by 0 bases and J by 5 bases, with 4 bases between them. This chain's CDR3 is CASSLAGTEAFF. In nucleotides, the CDR3 is TGTGCCAGCAGCTTAGCAGGGACTGAAGCTTTCTTT.

The chain carries TRBV9 and TRBJ2-7; D not resolved. This CDR3 has 16 amino acids. Deletions cut 0 bases from V and 2 bases from J, with 15 bases between. Germline loops: CDR1 SGDLS, CDR2 YYNGEE. Here the CDR3 DNA reads TGTGCCAGCAGCGTAGGGCCAGGCGCCCTCACCTACGAGCAGTACTTC. Amino acid sequence: CASSVGPGALTYEQYF.

In its sample, this clonotype was seen a few times. The chain uses TRBV20-1 and TRBJ2-5, with D perhaps given as TRBD1 or TRBD2 (5 bases each). V gave up 3 bases and J gave up 0 bases, with 8 bases separating them. Germline V gene sequence: CDR1 DFQATT, CDR2 SNEGSKA (reference sequence). The CDR3 extends over 13 amino acids. The CDR3: CSASGTHQETQYF. The CDR3 nucleotides read TGCAGTGCTAGTGGGACCCACCAAGAGACCCAGTACTTC.

The table lists this clonotype with many counts. The J gene is TRBJ1-6, the V gene TRBV30; tentative D call: TRBD1 (5 bases). Per germline, CDR1 GTSNPN and CDR2 SVGIG (reference sequence). There are 13 residues in the CDR3. Trimming shortened V by 4 bases and J by 9 bases, and 13 bases separated the two germline ends. The CDR3: CAWKRDLPSPLHF. Here the CDR3 DNA reads TGTGCCTGGAAACGGGACTTACCTTCACCCCTCCACTTT.